This T cell receptor (beta chain) was sequenced for a study of cytomegalovirus exposure and HLA in healthy donors. Study results and caveats: According to the study, 180 or so TCR beta chains were cytomegalovirus-associated. Three chains linked to CMV were shown in vitro to be specific for CMV antigens.

Assay used: immunoSEQ multiplex PCR; TCRdb lists only in-frame clones, some missing. This sample yields about 79,000 clones, of which 93% are seen a single time; less than 4% belongs to the top ten. Donors came from a validation cohort of about 120 subjects, distinct from the first 666-subject cohort. This clone was seen once. No antigen is known for it. Sequenced sample: PBMCs. The origin of this receptor is a woman aged 25-40 years in good health and CMV-seronegative.

The CDR3 loop is CASSPRAGELFF. CDR3 nucleotide sequence: TGTGCCAGCAGCCCGAGGGCCGGGGAGCTGTTTTTT. This chain joins TRBV7-6 and TRBJ2-2, with D possibly matching TRBD2 (5 bases). Germline loops: CDR1 SGHVS, CDR2 FNYEAQ. V lost 5 bases, J lost 6 bases, and 7 bases lay in between. This CDR3 spans 12 amino acids.